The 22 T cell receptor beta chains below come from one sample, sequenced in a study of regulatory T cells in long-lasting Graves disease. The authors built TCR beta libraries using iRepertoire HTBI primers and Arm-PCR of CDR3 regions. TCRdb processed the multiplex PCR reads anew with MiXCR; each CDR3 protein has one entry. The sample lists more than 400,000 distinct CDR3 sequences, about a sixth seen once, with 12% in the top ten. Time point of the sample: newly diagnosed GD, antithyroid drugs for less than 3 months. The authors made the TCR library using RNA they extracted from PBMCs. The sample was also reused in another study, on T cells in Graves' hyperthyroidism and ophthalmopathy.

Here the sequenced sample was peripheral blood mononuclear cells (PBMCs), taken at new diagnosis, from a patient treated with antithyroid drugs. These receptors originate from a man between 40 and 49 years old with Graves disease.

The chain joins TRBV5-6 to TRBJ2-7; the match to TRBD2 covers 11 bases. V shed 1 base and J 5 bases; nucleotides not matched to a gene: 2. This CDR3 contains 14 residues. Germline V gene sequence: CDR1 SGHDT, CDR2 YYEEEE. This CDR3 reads CASSLLLAGDEQYF. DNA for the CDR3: TGTGCCAGCAGCTTGCTACTAGCGGGAGACGAGCAGTACTTC.

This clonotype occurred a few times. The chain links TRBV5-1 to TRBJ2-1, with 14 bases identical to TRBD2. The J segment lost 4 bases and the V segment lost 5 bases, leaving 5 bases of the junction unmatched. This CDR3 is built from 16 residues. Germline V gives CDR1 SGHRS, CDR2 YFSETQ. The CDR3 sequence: CASRTTSGREYNEQFF. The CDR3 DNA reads TGCGCCAGCAGGACGACTAGCGGGAGGGAGTACAATGAGCAGTTCTTC.

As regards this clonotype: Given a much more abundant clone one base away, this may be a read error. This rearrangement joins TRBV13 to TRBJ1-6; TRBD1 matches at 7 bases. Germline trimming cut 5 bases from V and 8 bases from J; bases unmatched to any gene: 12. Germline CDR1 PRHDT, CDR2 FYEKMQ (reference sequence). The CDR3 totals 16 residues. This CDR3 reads CASSLNQGGGDSPLHF. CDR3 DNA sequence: TGTGCCAGCAGCCTCAACCAGGGGGGAGGAGATTCACCCCTCCACTTT.

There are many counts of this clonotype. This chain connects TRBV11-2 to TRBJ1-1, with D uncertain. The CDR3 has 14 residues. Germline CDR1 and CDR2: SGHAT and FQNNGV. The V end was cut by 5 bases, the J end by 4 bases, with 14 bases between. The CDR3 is CASSQTSYFTEAFF. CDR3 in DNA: TGTGCCAGCAGCCAGACCAGTTATTTCACTGAAGCTTTCTTT.

CDR3 nucleotide sequence: TGTGCCAGCAGTTACTCGAAGTTGTGGCAGGATACCGGCTACACCTTC. This sequence encodes CASSYSKLWQDTGYTF. The chain couples TRBV6-5 to TRBJ1-2; unclear D gene. V gave up 0 bases and J gave up 8 bases, with 19 bases separating them. Germline V CDR1 and CDR2: MNHEY, SVGAGI. The CDR3 runs 16 residues.

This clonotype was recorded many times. The CDR3 spells CASSPVIAKNIQYF. The DNA for the CDR3 is TGTGCCAGCAGTCCGGTAATAGCCAAAAACATTCAGTACTTC. The chain has TRBV28 and TRBJ2-4; D is unresolved. The V gene lost 5 bases and the J gene lost 0 bases, with 8 bases spanning the gap. There are 14 residues in the CDR3. CDR1 MDHEN and CDR2 SYDVKM come from the germline V gene.

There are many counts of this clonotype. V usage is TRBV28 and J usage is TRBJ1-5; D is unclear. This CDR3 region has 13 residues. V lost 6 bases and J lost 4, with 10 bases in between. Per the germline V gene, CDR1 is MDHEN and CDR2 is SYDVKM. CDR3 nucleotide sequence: TGTGCCAGCAGCCCGCTACCTAATCAGCCCCAGCATTTT. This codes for CASSPLPNQPQHF. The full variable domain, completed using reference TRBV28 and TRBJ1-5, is DVKVTQSSRYLVKRTGEKVFLECVQDMDHENMFWYRQDPGLGLRLIYFSYDVKMKEKGDIPEGYSVSREKKERFSLILESASTNQTSMYLCASSPLPNQPQHFGDGTRLSIL.

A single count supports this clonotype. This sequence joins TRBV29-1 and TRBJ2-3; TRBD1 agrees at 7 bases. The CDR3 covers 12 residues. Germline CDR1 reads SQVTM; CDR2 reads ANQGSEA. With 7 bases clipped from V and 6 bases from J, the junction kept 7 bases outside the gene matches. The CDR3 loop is CSAATGLDTQYF. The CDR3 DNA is TGCAGCGCAGCGACAGGGTTGGATACGCAGTATTTT.

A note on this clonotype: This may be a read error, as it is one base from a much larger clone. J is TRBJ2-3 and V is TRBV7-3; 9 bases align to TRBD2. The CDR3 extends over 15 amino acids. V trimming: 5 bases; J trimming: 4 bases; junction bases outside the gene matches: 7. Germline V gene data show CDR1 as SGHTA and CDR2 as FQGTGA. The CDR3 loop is CASSPNSGGSDTQYF. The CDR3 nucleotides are TGTGCCAGCAGCCCAAACAGCGGGGGGTCAGATACGCAGTATTTT.

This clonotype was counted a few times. CDR3 residues: CASSLEGGRMAEAFF. In nucleotides, the CDR3 is TGTGCCAGCAGCTTGGAGGGGGGCAGGATGGCTGAAGCTTTCTTT. The chain uses TRBV5-6 and TRBJ1-1, with D possibly matching TRBD1 (6 bases). Germline V gene data show CDR1 as SGHDT and CDR2 as YYEEEE. V was pared by 0 bases and J by 6 bases, with 15 bases between. The CDR3 loop spans 15 amino acids.

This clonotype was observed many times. In DNA, the CDR3 is TGCAGTGCTAATCCCGGGTCAGGGGAGCTGTTTTTT. Translated, it gives CSANPGSGELFF. V and J are TRBV20-1 and TRBJ2-2, with D hard to call. Trimming pared 4 bases from V and 8 bases from J, leaving 11 bases between. The CDR3 runs to 12 residues. Germline CDR1 DFQATT, CDR2 SNEGSKA (reference sequence).

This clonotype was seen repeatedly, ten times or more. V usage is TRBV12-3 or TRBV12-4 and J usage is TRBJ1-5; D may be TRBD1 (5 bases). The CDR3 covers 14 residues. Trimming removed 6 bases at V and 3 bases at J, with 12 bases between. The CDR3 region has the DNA TGTGCCAGCAGCAGGGACGGAGTCAATCAGCCCCAGCATTTT. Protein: CASSRDGVNQPQHF.

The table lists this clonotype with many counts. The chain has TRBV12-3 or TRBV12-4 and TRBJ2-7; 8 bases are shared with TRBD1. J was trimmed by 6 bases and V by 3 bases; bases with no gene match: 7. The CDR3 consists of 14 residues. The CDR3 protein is CASSLTGAPVEQYF. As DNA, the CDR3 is TGTGCCAGCAGTTTGACAGGGGCTCCTGTCGAGCAGTACTTC.

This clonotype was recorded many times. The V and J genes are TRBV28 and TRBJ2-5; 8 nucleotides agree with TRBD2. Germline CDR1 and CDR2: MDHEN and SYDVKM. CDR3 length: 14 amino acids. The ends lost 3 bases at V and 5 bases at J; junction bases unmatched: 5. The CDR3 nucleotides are TGTGCCAGCAGTTTGTTAGCGGGATTTGAGACCCAGTACTTC. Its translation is CASSLLAGFETQYF.

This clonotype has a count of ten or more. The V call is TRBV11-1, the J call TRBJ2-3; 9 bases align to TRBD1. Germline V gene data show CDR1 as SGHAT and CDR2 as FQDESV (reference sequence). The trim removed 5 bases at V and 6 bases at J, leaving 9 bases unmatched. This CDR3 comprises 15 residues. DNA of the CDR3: TGTGCCAGCAGCCCCTTTGGGACAGGGCGCGATACGCAGTATTTT. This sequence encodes CASSPFGTGRDTQYF.

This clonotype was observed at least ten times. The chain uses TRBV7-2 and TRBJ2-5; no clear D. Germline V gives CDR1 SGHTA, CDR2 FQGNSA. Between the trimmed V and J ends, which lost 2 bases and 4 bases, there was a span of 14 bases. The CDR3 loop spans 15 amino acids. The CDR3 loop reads CASSLNPQARETQYF. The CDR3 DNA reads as TGTGCCAGCAGCTTAAACCCCCAGGCTAGAGAGACCCAGTACTTC.

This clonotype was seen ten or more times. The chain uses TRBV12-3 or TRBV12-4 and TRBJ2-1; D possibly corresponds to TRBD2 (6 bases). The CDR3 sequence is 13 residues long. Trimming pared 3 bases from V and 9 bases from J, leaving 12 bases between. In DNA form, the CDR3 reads TGTGCCAGCAGTTTTCTCCAGGAGGGTGAGCAGTTCTTC. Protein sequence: CASSFLQEGEQFF.

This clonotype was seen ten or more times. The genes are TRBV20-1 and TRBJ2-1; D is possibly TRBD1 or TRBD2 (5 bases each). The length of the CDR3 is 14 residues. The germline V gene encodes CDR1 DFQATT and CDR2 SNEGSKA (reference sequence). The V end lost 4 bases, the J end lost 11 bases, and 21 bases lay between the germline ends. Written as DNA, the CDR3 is TGCAGTGCTAAACTAGGATTAGGGGTAATGCAGCAGTTCTTC. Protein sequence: CSAKLGLGVMQQFF.

Here the CDR3 reads CASSIAATDTQYF. As DNA, the CDR3 is TGTGCCAGTAGTATAGCAGCTACAGATACGCAGTATTTT. This chain joins TRBV19 and TRBJ2-3, with no clear D. Germline V gene data show CDR1 as LNHDA and CDR2 as SQIVND (reference sequence). This CDR3 spans 13 amino acids. Trimming removed 1 base at V and 3 bases at J, with 5 bases between.

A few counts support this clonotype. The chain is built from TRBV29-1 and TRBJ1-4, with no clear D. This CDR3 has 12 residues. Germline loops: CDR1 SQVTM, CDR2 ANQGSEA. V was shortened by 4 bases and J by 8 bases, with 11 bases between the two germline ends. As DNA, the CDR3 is TGCAGCGTTGGGAAGTATGGAGAAAAACTGTTTTTT. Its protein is CSVGKYGEKLFF.

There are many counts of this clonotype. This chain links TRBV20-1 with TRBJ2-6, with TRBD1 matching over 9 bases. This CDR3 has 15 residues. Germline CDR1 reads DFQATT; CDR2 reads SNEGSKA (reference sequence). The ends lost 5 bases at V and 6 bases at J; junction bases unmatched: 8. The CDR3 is CSALLTGGPANVLTF. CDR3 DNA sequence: TGCAGTGCTCTATTAACAGGGGGCCCGGCCAACGTCCTGACTTTC.

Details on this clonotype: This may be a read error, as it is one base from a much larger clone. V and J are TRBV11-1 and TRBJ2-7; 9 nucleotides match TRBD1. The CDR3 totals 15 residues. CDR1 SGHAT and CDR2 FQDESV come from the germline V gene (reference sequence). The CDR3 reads CVSSLGTGWSYEQYF. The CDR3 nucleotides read TGCGTCAGCAGCTTGGGGACAGGGTGGTCCTACGAGCAGTACTTC.